This entry lists 26 T cell receptor beta chains sequenced from one sample in a study of vaccination effects on CD4 cells after COVID-19. Using immunoSEQ multiplex PCR, the repertoire was profiled, and TCRdb retains in-frame clones only, with some absent. The sample lists 70,000 to 75,000 clones, approximately 79% occurring once. Sequencing followed a ViraFEST assay step that expanded antigen-specific CD4+ T cells with viral peptide pools. The culture ran for approximately 10 days, and then CD4+ T cells were isolated. Negative nucleocapsid antibody tests before and after vaccination confirmed no previous SARS-CoV-2 infection. Which antigens these TCRs recognize remains unknown. This sample comprised CD4+ T cells from PBMCs cultured with HCoV-OC43 spike peptides, obtained before COVID-19 vaccination. Sample subset: HCoV-OC43 spike overlapping peptide pool stimulation. The source of these receptors is a human donor who received a COVID-19 vaccine.

This clone has just a few counts. The chain employs TRBV6-5 and TRBJ1-2, with no clear D. V dropped 0 bases and J dropped 2 bases, with 10 bases sitting between them. CDR1 is MNHEY, CDR2 SVGAGI, per germline. This CDR3 region has 15 residues. In DNA form, the CDR3 reads TGTGCCAGCAGTTACTCCCTCGGCAGAAACTATGGCTACACCTTC. Amino acids: CASSYSLGRNYGYTF.

This clone was counted ten times or more. The chain is built from TRBV2 and TRBJ1-2; 8 bases line up with TRBD1. Unmatched junction bases numbered 2, after V lost 5 bases and J lost 3 bases. From germline, CDR1 is SNHLY and CDR2 FYNNEI. The length of the CDR3 is 13 residues. The CDR3 DNA follows: TGTGCCAGCAGTTCGACAGGGGACTATGGCTACACCTTC. This translates into CASSSTGDYGYTF.

V gene TRBV7-9 combines with J gene TRBJ1-6, with D possibly TRBD1 on 6 matching bases. Trimming took 3 bases from V and 8 from J, leaving 11 bases between them. The V gene's germline CDR1 is SEHNR and CDR2 FQNEAQ (reference sequence). There are 14 residues in the CDR3. CDR3 in DNA: TGTGCCAGCAGCTTCGGGGGCGGCGATTCACCCCTCCACTTT. Translating gives CASSFGGGDSPLHF.

The chain uses TRBV9 and TRBJ1-1, with a weak D call TRBD1 (5 bases). This CDR3 contains 17 residues. Germline V gives CDR1 SGDLS, CDR2 YYNGEE. Trimming took off 0 bases at V and 3 bases at J, with 18 bases between the two ends. CDR3 in DNA: TGTGCCAGCAGCGTAGTTGGGGGAGGATCGATCGACACTGAAGCTTTCTTT. Residues: CASSVVGGGSIDTEAFF.

The V gene is TRBV6-2 or TRBV6-3, the J gene TRBJ2-7; D is unclear. Germline-derived CDR1 and CDR2 are MNHEY and SVGEGT. V dropped 2 bases and J dropped 0 bases, with 14 bases sitting between them. This CDR3 has 16 residues. DNA of the CDR3: TGTGCCAGCAGTTACCTCTTAGGCCTCAGCTCCTACGAGCAGTACGTC. Translating it yields CASSYLLGLSSYEQYV.

The V gene is TRBV6-5, the J gene TRBJ1-1, with D unresolved. Germline CDR1 MNHEY, CDR2 SVGAGI. This CDR3 has 14 amino acids. V lost 2 bases and J lost 5, with 12 bases in between. The CDR3 reads CASSYTRAGTEAFF. The DNA for the CDR3 is TGTGCCAGCAGTTACACCCGAGCGGGTACTGAAGCTTTCTTT.

This clone was counted between two and nine times. J is TRBJ2-7 and V is TRBV27, with D tentatively TRBD1 (6 bases). There are 13 residues in the CDR3. Germline CDR1 reads MNHEY; CDR2 reads SMNVEV (reference sequence). V was pared by 8 bases and J by 5 bases, with 16 bases between. CDR3 in DNA: TGTGCCAGCGGGCAGGGGTTCGGGCACGAGCAGTACGTC. Amino acids: CASGQGFGHEQYV.

The table lists this clone with a few counts. CDR3 protein: CASSQEVRAGELFF. Written as DNA, the CDR3 is TGTGCCAGCAGCCAAGAAGTCCGGGCCGGGGAGCTGTTTTTT. The chain carries TRBV3-1 (or the pseudogene TRBV3-2) and TRBJ2-2; D gene unclear. The CDR3 extends over 14 amino acids. Per the germline V gene, CDR1 is LGHDT and CDR2 is YNNKEL (reference sequence). V lost 0 bases and J lost 6, with 8 bases in between.

The chain has TRBV6-6 and TRBJ2-3; maybe TRBD2 (6 bases). CDR1 and CDR2 from the germline V gene are MNHNY and SVGAGI (reference sequence). The CDR3 spans 14 residues. V gave up 4 bases and J gave up 3 bases, with 11 bases separating them. The DNA of the CDR3 is TGTGCCAGCAGTTTTTCCGGGAGAACAGATACGCAGTATTTT. This sequence encodes CASSFSGRTDTQYF.

V and J are TRBV5-1 and TRBJ2-5; D uncertain. The V gene lost 1 base and the J gene lost 0 bases, with 13 bases spanning the gap. From germline, CDR1 is SGHRS and CDR2 YFSETQ. CDR3 length: 16 amino acids. The CDR3 DNA sequence: TGCGCCAGCAGCTTGTTGCGGCGACGGAACCAAGAGACCCAGTACTTC. This gives the protein CASSLLRRRNQETQYF.

This chain uses TRBV9 with TRBJ2-1, with D tentatively TRBD1 (6 bases). CDR3 size: 14 residues. Trimming removed 3 bases at V and 4 bases at J, with 11 bases between. Germline V gene lookup returns CDR1 SGDLS and CDR2 YYNGEE. CDR3 in DNA: TGTGCCAGCAGCGAACAGGGTCCTTACAATGAGCAGTTCTTC. This encodes CASSEQGPYNEQFF.

V and J are TRBV19 and TRBJ2-4, with TRBD2 matching over 7 bases. The CDR3 is 16 amino acids. Germline assignment: CDR1 LNHDA and CDR2 SQIVND (reference sequence). The junction had 9 bases not matched to a gene; V was cut back by 7 bases and J by 0 bases. For the CDR3, the DNA is TGTGCCAGTACCCCGGCTTGGGGGGGAGCCAAAAACATTCAGTACTTC. Its protein is CASTPAWGGAKNIQYF.

The J gene is TRBJ2-3, the V gene TRBV6-5, with D hard to call. The germline V gene encodes CDR1 MNHEY and CDR2 SVGAGI. Trimming stripped 3 bases from V and 4 bases from J, with 11 bases between. The CDR3 has 14 amino acids. This CDR3 is CASSYGGVPDTQYF. Written as DNA, the CDR3 is TGTGCCAGCAGTTATGGTGGGGTCCCAGATACGCAGTATTTT.

The chain joins TRBV6-2 or TRBV6-3 to TRBJ2-7, with D possibly called TRBD1 or TRBD2 (5 bases each). The CDR3 runs 14 residues. The germline V gene encodes CDR1 MNHEY and CDR2 SVGEGT. V shed 6 bases and J shed 6 bases, with 18 bases lying between them. This CDR3 is CASSQPPGTSEQYV. CDR3 DNA: TGTGCCAGCAGCCAACCTCCGGGGACCTCCGAGCAGTACGTC.

The CDR3 protein is CASSLDKYNEQFF. DNA for the CDR3: TGTGCCAGCAGCTTAGACAAATACAATGAGCAGTTCTTC. The chain combines TRBV7-2 with TRBJ2-1; D gene unclear. The CDR3 totals 13 residues. Germline V CDR1 and CDR2: SGHTA, FQGNSA. The ends were cut back, 1 base at V and 4 bases at J, with 5 bases in the middle.

This clone was counted a few times. A junction boundary mismatches the germline segment, possibly from a read error. The chain has TRBV14 and TRBJ1-2; no definite D call. CDR1 is SGHDN, CDR2 FVKESK, per germline. CDR3 length equals 13 residues. For the CDR3, the DNA is TGTGCCAGCAGCAAGGAGTCTCTCAAACCCACGGGTTTC. Its translation: CASSKESLKPTGF.

This chain links TRBV18 with TRBJ2-3, with 11 nucleotides matching TRBD1. V gave up 4 bases and J gave up 9 bases; unmatched junction bases: 9. This CDR3 comprises 15 residues. CDR1 is KGHSH, CDR2 LQKENI, per germline. The CDR3, as DNA: TGTGCCAGCTCACAAGCCGGGACAGGGGGAGAAACGCAGTATTTT. Protein: CASSQAGTGGETQYF. The whole variable domain, filled in from reference TRBV18 and TRBJ2-3, reads NAGVMQNPRHLVRRRGQEARLRCSPMKGHSHVYWYRQLPEEGLKFMVYLQKENIIDESGMPKERFSAEFPKEGPSILRIQQVVRGDSAAYFCASSQAGTGGETQYFGPGTRLTVL.

The sample holds a few counts of this clone. The rearrangement uses TRBV18 and TRBJ2-1; D may match TRBD1 or TRBD2 (5 bases each). The CDR3 is 15 amino acids. Germline V gives CDR1 KGHSH, CDR2 LQKENI. V dropped 5 bases and J dropped 7 bases, with 18 bases sitting between them. CDR3 sequence: CASSSGPGRANEQFF. The DNA of the CDR3 is TGTGCCAGCTCATCGGGCCCAGGGAGAGCAAATGAGCAGTTCTTC. The full variable domain, rest sourced from reference TRBV18 and TRBJ2-1, is NAGVMQNPRHLVRRRGQEARLRCSPMKGHSHVYWYRQLPEEGLKFMVYLQKENIIDESGMPKERFSAEFPKEGPSILRIQQVVRGDSAAYFCASSSGPGRANEQFFGPGTRLTVL.

The chain joins TRBV30 to TRBJ1-6; the D is unclear. There are 15 residues in the CDR3. Germline assignment: CDR1 GTSNPN and CDR2 SVGIG (reference sequence). The ends were cut back, 0 bases at V and 5 bases at J, with 11 bases in the middle. As DNA, the CDR3 is TGTGCCTGGAGTGTAGCCGGACGGAATAATTCACCCCTCCACTTT. It encodes CAWSVAGRNNSPLHF. Full variable domain (missing parts from reference TRBV30 and TRBJ1-6): SQTIHQWPATLVQPVGSPLSLECTVEGTSNPNLYWYRQAAGRGLQLLFYSVGIGQISSEVPQNLSASRPQDRQFILSSKKLLLSDSGFYLCAWSVAGRNNSPLHFGNGTRLTVT.

This clone was counted once. CDR3 in DNA: TGCGCCAGCAGGAGGCTAGCGGGGGATGGTACGCAGTATTTT. Amino acid sequence: CASRRLAGDGTQYF. V gene TRBV5-1 combines with J gene TRBJ2-3; TRBD2 agrees at 10 bases. This CDR3 has 14 amino acids. Germline V gene data show CDR1 as SGHRS and CDR2 as YFSETQ. V was pared by 5 bases and J by 8 bases, with 8 bases of the junction left unmatched.

This clone has a handful of counts. The chain carries TRBV6-2 or TRBV6-3 and TRBJ2-3; the match to TRBD2 covers 7 bases. The trim removed 6 bases at V and 4 bases at J, leaving 4 bases unmatched. The CDR3 is 13 amino acids. Germline lookup yields CDR1 MNHEY and CDR2 SVGEGT. CDR3 region: CASSKRGSDTQYF. The CDR3 coding sequence is TGTGCCAGCAGCAAGCGGGGATCAGATACGCAGTATTTT.

The chain recombines TRBV2 with TRBJ2-2; D call uncertain. Germline CDR1 is SNHLY and CDR2 is FYNNEI. The CDR3 extends over 12 amino acids. Trimming left V 7 bases short and J 3 bases short, with 6 bases between. CDR3 amino acids: CASNGYTGELFF. The CDR3 nucleotides read TGTGCCAGCAATGGCTACACCGGGGAGCTGTTTTTT.

This sequence joins TRBV5-1 and TRBJ2-2; D possibly corresponds to TRBD1 (6 bases). Germline V gives CDR1 SGHRS, CDR2 YFSETQ. The CDR3 has 16 amino acids. V was clipped by 4 bases and J by 1 base, with 14 bases between them. CDR3 DNA: TGCGCCAGCAGCGTGAGACAGGTTGAGAACACCGGGGAGCTGTTTTTT. This gives the protein CASSVRQVENTGELFF.

Points on this clone: The same CDR3 can be traced to other DNA sequences in this sample. The J gene is TRBJ1-5, the V gene TRBV6-5; TRBD1 might be the D (5 bases). CDR1 MNHEY and CDR2 SVGAGI come from the germline V gene. This CDR3 has 16 residues. V lost 0 bases, J lost 0 bases, and 9 bases lay in between. Here the CDR3 DNA reads TGTGCCAGCAGTTACTCGGGGGTGTCTAGCAATCAGCCCCAGCATTTT. This sequence encodes CASSYSGVSSNQPQHF.

This clone has only one observation. This chain uses TRBV7-2 with TRBJ2-1; D tentatively reads TRBD1 or TRBD2 (5 bases each). The V gene lost 1 base and the J gene lost 8 bases, with 15 bases spanning the gap. The CDR3 length is 15 residues. Germline CDR1 is SGHTA and CDR2 is FQGNSA. CDR3 DNA sequence: TGTGCCAGCAGCTTAGTGGGGCGCTGGCGGGATGAGCAGTTCTTC. The encoded protein is CASSLVGRWRDEQFF.

The V and J genes are TRBV19 and TRBJ2-6; 7 bases are shared with TRBD1. The J segment lost 0 bases and the V segment lost 5 bases, leaving 10 bases of the junction unmatched. The CDR3 sequence is 18 residues long. Germline CDR1 is LNHDA and CDR2 is SQIVND (reference sequence). CDR3 region: CASSLPGTETSGANVLTF. The CDR3 DNA reads TGTGCCAGTAGTCTCCCCGGGACAGAAACCTCTGGGGCCAACGTCCTGACTTTC.